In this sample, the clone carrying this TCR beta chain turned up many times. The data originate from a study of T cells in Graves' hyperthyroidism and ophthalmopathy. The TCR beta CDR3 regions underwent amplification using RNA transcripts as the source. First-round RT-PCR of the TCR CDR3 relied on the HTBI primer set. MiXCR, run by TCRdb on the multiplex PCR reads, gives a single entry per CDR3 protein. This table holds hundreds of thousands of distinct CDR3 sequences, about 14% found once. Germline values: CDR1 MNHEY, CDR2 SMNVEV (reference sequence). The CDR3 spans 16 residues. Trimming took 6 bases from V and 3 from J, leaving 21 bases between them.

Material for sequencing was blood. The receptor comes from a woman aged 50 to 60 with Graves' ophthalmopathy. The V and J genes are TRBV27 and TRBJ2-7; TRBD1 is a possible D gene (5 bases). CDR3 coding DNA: TGTGCCAGCAGCCACCCCCGAACAGGCCTTCTCTACGAGCAGTACTTC. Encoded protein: CASSHPRTGLLYEQYF.